Reported below is one T cell receptor (beta chain). Antigen unknown. Scientists made TCR beta libraries using quantitative 5'-RACE with molecular barcodes. TCRdb re-called the 5' RACE reads through MiXCR, storing one row per CDR3 protein. Among about 540,000 distinct CDR3 sequences listed, roughly 13% were seen once. The entry originates in a study of CD8 T cells in ankylosing spondylitis. Study observations and caveats: Relatively rare in peripheral blood, disease-linked clones were also CD8+. Ankylosing spondylitis blood seemed to carry a telltale TCR beta motif made of under 10 highly homologous variants. Disease-linked clones reportedly showed significant enrichment in matched ankylosing spondylitis synovial fluid. Past research had described some motif variants in reactive arthritis synovial fluid and blood.

Looked up from germline, CDR1 is DFQATT and CDR2 is SNEGSKA (reference sequence). The CDR3 runs to 13 residues. V shed 6 bases, J shed 1 base, and the junction held 4 bases outside the gene matches. This sequence was found in a male donor with ankylosing spondylitis. The chain uses TRBV20-1 and TRBJ2-3; 7 bases are a match to TRBD2. The sample consisted of blood, either unsorted or a sorted T cell fraction (not recorded which). CDR3 DNA sequence: TGCAGTGCGCGGGAGTACGGCACAGATACGCAGTATTTT. Amino acids: CSAREYGTDTQYF.